This T cell receptor beta chain was observed in a study of shared clonotypes between healthy human individuals. The table came from immunoSEQ multiplex PCR; TCRdb's copy has only in-frame clones and leaves some out. The repertoire holds roughly 410,000 clones, roughly 96% seen once, with approximately 0.3% in the top ten. The CDR3 is 14 residues long. V lost 2 bases and J lost 0, with 7 bases in between. Germline lookup yields CDR1 LNHDA and CDR2 SQIVND (reference sequence). Combining CD45RO+ cells with CCR7-negative CD45RA+ TemRA cells gave CD8 memory. Concerning this clone itself: Its antigen is as yet unknown.

Points from the study as a whole: Even with large depth, rarefaction showed that sorted-subset sequencing was incomplete. Non-shared clonotypes had lower generation probabilities than clonotypes shared by all four sorted-subset donors. The study generally estimated greater richness for naive than memory subsets.

The chain employs TRBV19 and TRBJ1-1; D gene ambiguous. Sequenced: memory CD8+ T cells sorted from blood. Sample subset: CD45RO+ cells pooled with CCR7-negative TemRA cells. This receptor was obtained from a man younger than 40 in good health. In DNA form, the CDR3 reads TGTGCCAGTAGTATAAGGCTTTTGAACACTGAAGCTTTCTTT. This codes for CASSIRLLNTEAFF.